This passage covers 29 T cell receptor beta chains from one sample sequenced in a study of vaccination and CD4 T cells after COVID-19. Their antigens are not known. Researchers used the Oncomine TCR Beta short-read assay to sequence DNA from cultured CD4+ T cells. TCRdb re-called the PCR reads with MiXCR, one entry per CDR3 protein. Of more than 15,000 distinct CDR3 sequences listed, 40% to 65% were seen once; the top ten hold 9.6%. The treatment denotes: approximately 10-day PBMC culture with coronavirus spike peptide pools or control peptides (ViraFEST assay). Sequencing was done on a sample of CD4+ T cells from blood, cultured in vitro. The source of these receptors is a human donor who had recovered from COVID-19.

V gene TRBV20-1 combines with J gene TRBJ1-5, with no clear D. The germline V gene encodes CDR1 DFQATT and CDR2 SNEGSKA (reference sequence). The CDR3 is 11 amino acids. The V gene lost 2 bases and the J gene lost 5 bases, with 4 bases spanning the gap. CDR3 coding DNA: TGCAGTGCTAGATCTGATCAGCCCCAGCATTTT. This translates into CSARSDQPQHF.

This clonotype has only one observation. V gene TRBV28 combines with J gene TRBJ2-7; TRBD1 might be the D (6 bases). Trimming took 5 bases from V and 2 from J, leaving 16 bases between them. The CDR3 extends over 15 amino acids. Germline lookup yields CDR1 MDHEN and CDR2 SYDVKM. The CDR3 here is CASSPPGTRTYEQYF. CDR3 DNA sequence: TGTGCCAGCAGTCCCCCCGGGACACGTACCTACGAGCAGTACTTC.

The table lists this clonotype with a few counts. The rearrangement uses TRBV20-1 and TRBJ2-5; 8 nucleotides agree with TRBD2. Germline CDR1 DFQATT, CDR2 SNEGSKA (reference sequence). The CDR3 has 14 residues. V gave up 4 bases and J gave up 1 base; unmatched junction bases: 5. The CDR3 loop is CSATDSGGQETQYF. As DNA, the CDR3 is TGCAGTGCTACCGACAGCGGGGGCCAAGAGACCCAGTACTTC.

This chain connects TRBV29-1 to TRBJ2-7; 7 bases map to TRBD1. Losses at the gene ends were 4 bases for V and 2 bases for J; bases not matched to a gene: 5. CDR1 is SQVTM, CDR2 ANQGSEA, per germline. The CDR3 sequence is 13 residues long. The CDR3 is CSVAAGGPYEQYF. In nucleotides, the CDR3 is TGCAGCGTTGCTGCAGGGGGTCCCTACGAGCAGTACTTC.

This clonotype was counted between two and nine times. The rearrangement joins TRBV20-1 to TRBJ1-6; unclear D gene. CDR1 is DFQATT, CDR2 SNEGSKA, per germline (reference sequence). V was clipped by 5 bases and J by 10 bases, with 15 bases between them. This CDR3 has 13 residues. The CDR3 sequence is CSAGYGIGSPLHF. For the CDR3, the DNA is TGCAGTGCTGGGTACGGGATTGGCTCACCCCTCCACTTT.

The chain combines TRBV10-3 with TRBJ1-2, with 8 bases matching TRBD1. CDR1 and CDR2 (germline): ENHRY, SYGVKD. V lost 6 bases and J lost 4; bases outside the gene matches: 7. The CDR3 has 14 amino acids. The CDR3 sequence: CAISRQGRTYGYTF. The DNA of the CDR3 is TGTGCCATCAGCCGACAGGGGCGTACCTATGGCTACACCTTC.

The V and J genes are TRBV20-1 and TRBJ2-1; D is perhaps TRBD1 (6 bases). Germline-derived CDR1 and CDR2 are DFQATT and SNEGSKA (reference sequence). The CDR3 consists of 15 residues. V shed 5 bases and J shed 5 bases, with 19 bases lying between them. For the CDR3, the DNA is TGCAGTGCTGCCCCTTTACAGGGTTCCCACAATGAGCAGTTCTTC. It translates to CSAAPLQGSHNEQFF.

V is TRBV11-3 and J is TRBJ2-4; 8 bases match TRBD2. Germline V CDR1 and CDR2: SGHNT, YENEEA. V lost 4 bases, J lost 7 bases, and 3 bases stayed unmatched. This CDR3 has 13 amino acids. DNA for the CDR3: TGTGCCAGCAGCTCGGGACTAGTGAACATTCAGTACTTC. Translated: CASSSGLVNIQYF.

J is TRBJ1-2 and V is TRBV6-5; D unclear. Germline V gene data show CDR1 as MNHEY and CDR2 as SVGAGI. The length of the CDR3 is 11 residues. Trimming shortened V by 4 bases and J by 4 bases, and 4 bases separated the two germline ends. CDR3 loop: CASSSGYGYTF. CDR3 nucleotide sequence: TGTGCCAGCAGTTCTGGCTATGGCTACACCTTC.

Only one count was recorded for this clonotype. The chain carries TRBV11-3 and TRBJ2-5; D not resolved. This CDR3 has 16 residues. Germline V gives CDR1 SGHNT, CDR2 YENEEA. Trimming left V 5 bases short and J 6 bases short, with 22 bases between. CDR3 region: CASSRRAIVVEQTQYF. The DNA of the CDR3 is TGTGCCAGCAGCCGCCGAGCCATCGTCGTAGAACAGACCCAGTACTTC.

In its sample, this clonotype was seen a few times. The chain carries TRBV11-3 and TRBJ1-2; D is unresolved. The germline V gene encodes CDR1 SGHNT and CDR2 YENEEA. CDR3 length: 13 amino acids. V lost 1 base and J 3 bases, leaving 6 bases between the germline ends. The CDR3 DNA follows: TGTGCCAGCAGCTTAGTGACCGACTATGGCTACACCTTC. This encodes CASSLVTDYGYTF.

V usage is TRBV27 and J usage is TRBJ2-4; TRBD1 matches 9 bases. CDR1 is MNHEY, CDR2 SMNVEV, per germline (reference sequence). This CDR3 is built from 14 residues. V lost 6 bases to trimming and J lost 8 bases; unmatched junction nucleotides: 8. In nucleotides, the CDR3 is TGTGCCAGCAGGGACGGGGACAGGGACGACATTCAGTACTTC. Translation gives CASRDGDRDDIQYF.

The chain links TRBV25-1 to TRBJ2-5; 8 bases agree with TRBD1. Trimming removed 7 bases from V and 0 bases from J; junction bases left unmatched: 7. This CDR3 contains 15 residues. CDR1 and CDR2 from the germline V gene are MGHDK and SYGVNS. CDR3: CASTPGQAHQETQYF. CDR3 in DNA: TGTGCCAGCACCCCGGGACAGGCGCACCAAGAGACCCAGTACTTC.

The chain employs TRBV29-1 and TRBJ2-7, with D perhaps matching TRBD2 (5 bases). Germline V gene data show CDR1 as SQVTM and CDR2 as ANQGSEA. V dropped 5 bases and J dropped 5 bases, with 13 bases sitting between them. This CDR3 has 12 amino acids. CDR3 nucleotide sequence: TGCAGCGTTACCGCCGGGGTCGACGAGCAGTACTTC. It encodes CSVTAGVDEQYF.

This clonotype was found a few times. The rearrangement links TRBV28 to TRBJ2-7; D gene uncertain. The V end was cut by 5 bases, the J end by 7 bases, with 12 bases between. From germline, CDR1 is MDHEN and CDR2 SYDVKM. The CDR3 has 12 amino acids. CDR3 bases: TGTGCCAGCAGTCGGGCCTCTTGGGAGCAGTACTTC. Amino acids: CASSRASWEQYF.

This clonotype was detected only once. The chain joins TRBV7-2 to TRBJ1-2; TRBD1 aligns across 10 bases. Per germline, CDR1 SGHTA and CDR2 FQGNSA. The V and J ends lost 2 bases and 4 bases, in that order; junction bases with no gene match: 4. The CDR3 is 15 residues long. This chain's CDR3 is CASSLTGDRGYGYTF. In nucleotides, the CDR3 is TGTGCCAGCAGCTTAACCGGGGACAGGGGCTATGGCTACACCTTC. The full variable domain, rest sourced from reference TRBV7-2 and TRBJ1-2, is GAGVSQSPSNKVTEKGKDVELRCDPISGHTALYWYRQSLGQGLEFLIYFQGNSAPDKSGLPSDRFSAERTGGSVSTLTIQRTQQEDSAVYLCASSLTGDRGYGYTFGSGTRLTVV.

The chain joins TRBV5-1 to TRBJ1-6, with a possible D match to TRBD1 (5 bases). Trimming stripped 5 bases from V and 7 bases from J, with 16 bases between. The CDR3 covers 15 residues. Germline CDR1 SGHRS, CDR2 YFSETQ. Here the CDR3 reads CASRMTGGQNSPLHF. CDR3 nucleotides: TGCGCCAGCAGAATGACCGGGGGTCAAAATTCACCCCTCCACTTT.

In its sample, this clonotype was seen a few times. The rearrangement links TRBV10-3 to TRBJ1-2; D might be TRBD1 (5 bases). Germline assignment: CDR1 ENHRY and CDR2 SYGVKD. The CDR3 is 14 amino acids. The V end lost 4 bases, the J end lost 5 bases, and 14 bases lay between the germline ends. The chain's CDR3 is CAISAARDEYGYTF. Here the CDR3 DNA reads TGTGCCATCAGTGCGGCCCGGGACGAATATGGCTACACCTTC.

The chain recombines TRBV10-3 with TRBJ1-6; 7 nucleotides agree with TRBD1. In germline, CDR1 is ENHRY, CDR2 SYGVKD. The ends lost 7 bases at V and 9 bases at J; junction bases unmatched: 9. The CDR3 runs to 14 residues. The CDR3 coding sequence is TGTGCCATCACCCCCGACAGGGATACTTCACCCCTCCACTTT. As protein: CAITPDRDTSPLHF.

The chain uses TRBV7-6 and TRBJ2-1; TRBD1 is a possible D gene (5 bases). CDR1 is SGHVS, CDR2 FNYEAQ, per germline. The V gene lost 1 base and the J gene lost 6 bases, with 10 bases spanning the gap. This CDR3 spans 14 amino acids. This CDR3 reads CASSLGGRRNEQFF. The CDR3 region has the DNA TGTGCCAGCAGCTTAGGGGGCAGGCGCAATGAGCAGTTCTTC.

This clonotype has just a few counts. This sequence joins TRBV4-2 and TRBJ1-1, with no clear D. This CDR3 has 17 amino acids. Trimming took off 0 bases at V and 4 bases at J, with 18 bases between the two ends. From germline, CDR1 is LGHNA and CDR2 YNFKEQ. CDR3: CASSQDGSESAITEAFF. The CDR3 nucleotides read TGTGCCAGCAGCCAAGATGGCAGTGAGAGCGCGATCACTGAAGCTTTCTTT.

V is TRBV6-1 and J is TRBJ1-1; 10 bases are shared with TRBD1. The CDR3 spans 16 residues. Germline values: CDR1 MNHNS, CDR2 SASEGT. Trimming took 6 bases from V and 4 from J; bases not matched to a gene: 11. The CDR3 sequence: CASSDRDRGGGTEAFF. The CDR3 DNA is TGTGCCAGCAGCGACAGGGACAGGGGAGGAGGCACTGAAGCTTTCTTT.

V and J are TRBV12-5 and TRBJ1-5; 7 bases align to TRBD1. Germline CDR1 LGHNT, CDR2 FRNRAP. The V gene end was trimmed by 4 bases and the J gene end by 2 bases; junction bases not matched to a gene: 8. CDR3 length: 16 residues. The DNA of the CDR3 is TGTGCTAGTGGTTGGGGCAATGACAGGGGCAATCAGCCCCAGCATTTT. Amino acid sequence: CASGWGNDRGNQPQHF.

This clonotype was counted a few times. CDR3 loop: CSASPHASGDTEAFF. DNA of the CDR3: TGCAGTGCTAGTCCCCACGCCTCAGGGGACACTGAAGCTTTCTTT. The chain carries TRBV20-1 and TRBJ1-1; tentative D call: TRBD1 (6 bases). Germline assignment: CDR1 DFQATT and CDR2 SNEGSKA (reference sequence). The germline V and J ends were trimmed by 3 bases and 3 bases, with 17 bases remaining between them. This CDR3 has 15 amino acids.

The chain combines TRBV29-1 with TRBJ2-1; 11 bases fit TRBD2. The CDR3 extends over 14 amino acids. The germline gives CDR1 SQVTM, CDR2 ANQGSEA. V was pared by 7 bases and J by 10 bases, with 12 bases of the junction left unmatched. The CDR3 spells CSADTGVAGGEQFF. Written as DNA, the CDR3 is TGCAGCGCCGACACCGGAGTAGCGGGGGGGGAGCAGTTCTTC.

V is TRBV28 and J is TRBJ2-2, with D hard to call. CDR3 length: 11 amino acids. Germline-derived CDR1 and CDR2 are MDHEN and SYDVKM. The V end was cut by 5 bases, the J end by 7 bases, with 5 bases between. The CDR3 loop is CASSPHGELFF. The CDR3 DNA sequence: TGTGCCAGCAGTCCCCACGGGGAGCTGTTTTTT.

This chain connects TRBV19 to TRBJ1-2; tentative D call: TRBD1 (6 bases). V dropped 1 base and J dropped 5 bases, with 20 bases sitting between them. Looked up from germline, CDR1 is LNHDA and CDR2 is SQIVND (reference sequence). This CDR3 spans 17 amino acids. The CDR3 loop reads CASSIVSEDRLKYGYTF. DNA of the CDR3: TGTGCCAGTAGTATAGTTTCGGAAGACAGGCTCAAATATGGCTACACCTTC.

The chain links TRBV20-1 to TRBJ2-1, with 8 bases fitting TRBD2. The V gene end was trimmed by 5 bases and the J gene end by 5 bases; junction bases not matched to a gene: 5. Germline CDR1 is DFQATT and CDR2 is SNEGSKA (reference sequence). The CDR3 extends over 13 amino acids. For the CDR3, the DNA is TGCAGTGCTGGGGCTAGCGGGCACAATGAGCAGTTCTTC. Amino acid sequence: CSAGASGHNEQFF.

The genes are TRBV23-1 and TRBJ1-2; 8 bases agree with TRBD1. TRBV23-1 is treated as an ORF (open reading frame) with a function not yet certain. There are 13 residues in the CDR3. J lost 4 bases, V lost 5 bases, and 3 bases had no gene match. CDR3 coding DNA: TGCGCCAGCAGTTGGACAGGGACCTATGGCTACACCTTC. Translating it yields CASSWTGTYGYTF.